Listed here is a single T cell receptor beta chain. The antigen remains undetermined. At the Johns Hopkins FTIC core, DNA taken from cultured CD4+ T cells was sequenced by way of the Oncomine TCR Beta short-read assay. TCRdb called the PCR reads again in MiXCR, with one record for every CDR3 protein. This table has about 12,000 distinct CDR3 sequences, about two thirds appearing once. The data derive from a study of vaccination and CD4 T cells after COVID-19. On the study more broadly: In culture, cells were exposed to overlapping spike peptides from SARS-CoV-2, HCoV-NL63, HCoV-OC43 and HCoV-229E. Study outcomes and limitations: Relatively small numbers of convalescent patients were studied, with no early post-infection timepoints included.

Per the germline V gene, CDR1 is SGHTA and CDR2 is FQGTGA. V was shortened by 1 base and J by 3 bases, with 13 bases between the two germline ends. The CDR3 covers 16 residues. Treatment meaning: approximately nine-day PBMC culture with coronavirus spike peptide pools or control peptides (ViraFEST assay). The source is a human donor who had recovered from COVID-19. The sample was CD4+ T cells from blood, cultured in vitro. The chain recombines TRBV7-3 with TRBJ2-1; D possibly corresponds to TRBD2 (6 bases). The CDR3 coding sequence is TGTGCCAGCAGCTTAATGGGGGGAGCGAACTACAATGAGCAGTTCTTC. Translated: CASSLMGGANYNEQFF.